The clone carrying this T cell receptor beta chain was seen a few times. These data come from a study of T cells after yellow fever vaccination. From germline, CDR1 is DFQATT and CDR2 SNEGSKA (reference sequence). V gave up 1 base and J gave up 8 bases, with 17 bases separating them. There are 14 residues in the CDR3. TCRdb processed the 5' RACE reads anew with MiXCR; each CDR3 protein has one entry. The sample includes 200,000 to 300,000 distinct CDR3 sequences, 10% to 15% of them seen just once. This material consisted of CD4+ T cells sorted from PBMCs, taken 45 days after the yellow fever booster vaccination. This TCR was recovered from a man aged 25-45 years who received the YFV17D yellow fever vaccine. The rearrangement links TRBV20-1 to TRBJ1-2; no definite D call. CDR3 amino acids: CSARAPGRGEGYTF. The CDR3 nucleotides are TGCAGTGCTAGAGCCCCAGGTCGGGGTGAGGGCTACACCTTC.